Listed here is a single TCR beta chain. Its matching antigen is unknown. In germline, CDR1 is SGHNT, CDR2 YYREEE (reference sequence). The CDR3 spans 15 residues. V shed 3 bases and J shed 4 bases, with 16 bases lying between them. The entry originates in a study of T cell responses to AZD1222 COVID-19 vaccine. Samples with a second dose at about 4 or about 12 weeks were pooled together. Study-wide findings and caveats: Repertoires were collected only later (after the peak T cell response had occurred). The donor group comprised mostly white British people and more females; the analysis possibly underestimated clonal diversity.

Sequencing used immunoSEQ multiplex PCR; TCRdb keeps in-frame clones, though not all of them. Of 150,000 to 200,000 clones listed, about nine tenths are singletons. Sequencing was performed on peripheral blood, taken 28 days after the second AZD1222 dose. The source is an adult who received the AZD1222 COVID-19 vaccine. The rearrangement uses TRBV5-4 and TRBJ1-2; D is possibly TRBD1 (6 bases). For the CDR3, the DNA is TGTGCCAGCAGCTCAGGACAGACGCCGGTCTATGGCTACACCTTC. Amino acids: CASSSGQTPVYGYTF.